Below, 17 T cell receptor beta chains from the same sample are listed, as sequenced in a study of shared clonotypes between healthy human individuals. Generated by immunoSEQ multiplex PCR, the TCRdb table keeps only in-frame clones and is missing some. The repertoire holds about 2.4 million clones, over 85% seen once, with about 0.39% in the top ten. The sample taken for sequencing was naive CD4+ T cells from PBMCs. The subset here: CD45RA+ positively selected. The source is a young man in good health. Some clones in this sample may be carry-over from other donors' samples.

The chain employs TRBV14 and TRBJ2-1; TRBD2 agrees at 11 bases. V shed 1 base, J shed 7 bases, and the junction held 15 bases outside the gene matches. Per germline, CDR1 SGHDN and CDR2 FVKESK. The CDR3 is 19 residues long. CDR3 region: CASSQAPTSGIGVANEQFF. DNA for the CDR3: TGTGCCAGCAGCCAAGCGCCGACTAGCGGGATTGGTGTCGCTAATGAGCAGTTCTTC. The variable domain in full, with the rest retrieved from reference TRBV14 and TRBJ2-1, is EAGVTQFPSHSVIEKGQTVTLRCDPISGHDNLYWYRRVMGKEIKFLLHFVKESKQDESGMPNNRFLAERTGGTYSTLKVQPAELEDSGVYFCASSQAPTSGIGVANEQFFGPGTRLTVL.

V is TRBV11-2 and J is TRBJ2-3; weak D call: TRBD1 (5 bases). Looked up from germline, CDR1 is SGHAT and CDR2 is FQNNGV. This CDR3 has 15 amino acids. Trimming cost V 3 bases and J 0 bases, with 10 bases left between them. CDR3 coding DNA: TGTGCCAGCAGCTTTTGGACACCTAGCACAGATACGCAGTATTTT. Translating gives CASSFWTPSTDTQYF.

This clone was found once. A junction boundary mismatches the germline segment, possibly from a read error. V usage is TRBV6-1 and J usage is TRBJ1-3; D is undetermined. Germline loops: CDR1 MNHNS, CDR2 SASEGT. The CDR3 loop spans 14 amino acids. The CDR3 region is CASNEPDTRNTIYF. The CDR3 region has the DNA TGTGCCAGCAATGAACCAGACACCCGAAACACCATATATTTT.

The chain employs TRBV5-4 and TRBJ2-7, with a tentative D call TRBD2 (6 bases). Germline V CDR1 and CDR2: SGHNT, YYREEE (reference sequence). The CDR3 has 15 residues. The ends were cut back, 7 bases at V and 7 bases at J, with 24 bases in the middle. CDR3 DNA sequence: TGTGCCAGCGCCCGCGCCGGGACTGGGAACCTTGAGCAGTACTTC. It encodes CASARAGTGNLEQYF.

This clone is a singleton in its sample. The V call is TRBV28, the J call TRBJ2-3; 7 nucleotides match TRBD1. After removal of 4 bases from V and 6 bases from J, the junction contained 10 bases not matched to a gene. This CDR3 contains 15 residues. Germline values: CDR1 MDHEN, CDR2 SYDVKM. The CDR3 loop reads CASSSTGDGTDTQYF. The CDR3 DNA follows: TGTGCCAGCAGTTCTACAGGGGACGGTACGGATACGCAGTATTTT.

This clone has a single count. One end of the junction varies from germline; a read error may be responsible. The V call is TRBV7-9, the J call TRBJ2-2; 9 nucleotides match TRBD1. The CDR3 is made up of 15 amino acids. Looked up from germline, CDR1 is SEHNR and CDR2 is FQNEAQ (reference sequence). CDR3 protein: CASSNRGPNTRELFF. The CDR3 DNA sequence: TGTGCCAGCAGCAACAGGGGGCCGAACACCAGGGAGCTGTTTTTT. Variable domain in full (rest from reference TRBV7-9 and TRBJ2-2): DTGVSQNPRHKITKRGQNVTFRCDPISEHNRLYWYRQTLGQGPEFLTYFQNEAQLEKSRLLSDRFSAERPKGSFSTLEIQRTEQGDSAMYLCASSNRGPNTRELFFGEGSRLTVL.

In nucleotides, the CDR3 is TGTGCCAGTAGTATCAAGGGGGTGCCTGGGGGACCCCCCTACGAGCAGTACTTC. It translates to CASSIKGVPGGPPYEQYF. This chain joins TRBV19 and TRBJ2-7; D is possibly TRBD1 (6 bases). Germline V CDR1 and CDR2: LNHDA, SQIVND (reference sequence). The length of the CDR3 is 18 residues. The ends were cut back, 3 bases at V and 2 bases at J, with 23 bases in the middle. Looking up the rest from reference TRBV19 and TRBJ2-7 gives the full variable domain: DGGITQSPKYLFRKEGQNVTLSCEQNLNHDAMYWYRQDPGQGLRLIYYSQIVNDFQKGDIAEGYSVSREKKESFPLTVTSAQKNPTAFYLCASSIKGVPGGPPYEQYFGPGTRLTVT.

The chain has TRBV6-5 and TRBJ2-6; a weak D match, TRBD2 (6 bases). This CDR3 spans 15 amino acids. The germline V gene encodes CDR1 MNHEY and CDR2 SVGAGI. Trimming removed 4 bases at V and 2 bases at J, with 9 bases between. The CDR3: CASSLEGPGANVLTF. In DNA form, the CDR3 reads TGTGCCAGCAGTTTGGAGGGACCTGGGGCCAACGTCCTGACTTTC.

The table lists this clone with a count of one. This chain uses TRBV5-1 with TRBJ2-5; TRBD2 matches at 9 bases. The CDR3 is 16 residues long. The J segment lost 7 bases and the V segment lost 2 bases, leaving 12 bases of the junction unmatched. The germline gives CDR1 SGHRS, CDR2 YFSETQ. The CDR3 DNA reads as TGCGCCAGCAGCTTTCTTAGCGGGAGCCAAGGACGGACCCAGTACTTC. It encodes CASSFLSGSQGRTQYF.

The CDR3 DNA reads TGCGCCAGCAGCTACCGCACGGGACTCGAAAGCTCCTACGAGCAGTACTTC. Its protein product is CASSYRTGLESSYEQYF. V gene TRBV5-1 combines with J gene TRBJ2-5; TRBD2 might be the D (6 bases). The last part of the DNA fits TRBJ2-7 better; the J call may be wrong. CDR1 is SGHRS, CDR2 YFSETQ, per germline. The CDR3 runs to 17 residues.

CDR3 sequence (DNA): TGTGCCAGCAGCTTCGGGACAGGTCTGCGGGAGACCCAGTACTTC. Its translation: CASSFGTGLRETQYF. This chain connects TRBV7-2 to TRBJ2-5, with 8 bases that match TRBD1. Per germline, CDR1 SGHTA and CDR2 FQGNSA. The CDR3 has 15 amino acids. V lost 3 bases and J lost 5; bases outside the gene matches: 8.

The chain is built from TRBV25-1 and TRBJ2-1; 7 bases agree with TRBD1. V trimming: 0 bases; J trimming: 10 bases; junction bases outside the gene matches: 15. Germline assignment: CDR1 MGHDK and CDR2 SYGVNS. This CDR3 is 17 amino acids long. The CDR3 sequence is CASSEYSIGGASLEQFF. The CDR3 DNA reads TGTGCCAGCAGTGAATACAGTATAGGGGGCGCTTCCCTCGAGCAGTTCTTC.

The chain is built from TRBV18 and TRBJ2-1, with D perhaps matching TRBD1 (6 bases). Deletions cut 3 bases from V and 5 bases from J, with 17 bases between. The V gene's germline CDR1 is KGHSH and CDR2 LQKENI. The CDR3 is 16 amino acids. CDR3 DNA: TGTGCCAGCTCACCTAACAGGGAACAGGGAAACAATGAGCAGTTCTTC. This encodes CASSPNREQGNNEQFF.

This chain uses TRBV25-1 with TRBJ1-4; TRBD1 agrees at 7 bases. CDR1 and CDR2 from the germline V gene are MGHDK and SYGVNS. The CDR3 has 16 residues. Trimming at V came to 6 bases and at J to 4 bases, leaving 11 bases not matched to a gene. The CDR3 DNA is TGTGCCAGCAGCGGACGTCACGGGACAGATAATGAAAAACTGTTTTTT. This encodes CASSGRHGTDNEKLFF. The full variable domain, its missing parts supplied by reference TRBV25-1 and TRBJ1-4, is EADIYQTPRYLVIGTGKKITLECSQTMGHDKMYWYQQDPGMELHLIHYSYGVNSTEKGDLSSESTVSRIRTEHFPLTLESARPSHTSQYLCASSGRHGTDNEKLFFGSGTQLSVL.

Points on this clone: Other DNA sequences within the sample encode an identical CDR3. The V and J genes are TRBV5-1 and TRBJ2-2; D unclear. The germline V gene has CDR1 SGHRS and CDR2 YFSETQ. The V end lost 0 bases, the J end lost 0 bases, and 3 bases lay between the germline ends. This CDR3 has 14 amino acids. DNA of the CDR3: TGCGCCAGCAGCTTGGCCGCGAACACCGGGGAGCTGTTTTTT. Translated, it gives CASSLAANTGELFF. Supplemented by reference TRBV5-1 and TRBJ2-2, the full variable domain reads KAGVTQTPRYLIKTRGQQVTLSCSPISGHRSVSWYQQTPGQGLQFLFEYFSETQRNKGNFPGRFSGRQFSNSRSEMNVSTLELGDSALYLCASSLAANTGELFFGEGSRLTVL.

The rearrangement joins TRBV6-6 to TRBJ1-3; D is unclear. In germline, CDR1 is MNHNY, CDR2 SVGAGI (reference sequence). Trimming cost V 7 bases and J 4 bases, with 17 bases left between them. The CDR3 runs 15 residues. As DNA, the CDR3 is TGTGCCAGCATATTCCTATTCCCGACAGGAAACACCATATATTTT. Protein: CASIFLFPTGNTIYF.

The chain couples TRBV5-5 to TRBJ1-1; possible D gene TRBD1, 5 bases. The ends were cut back, 4 bases at V and 3 bases at J, with 16 bases in the middle. Germline loops: CDR1 SGHKS, CDR2 YYEKEE (reference sequence). The CDR3 has 15 amino acids. The CDR3 region is CASSPTGVLDTEAFF. The CDR3 nucleotides are TGTGCCAGCAGCCCGACGGGGGTTTTGGACACTGAAGCTTTCTTT.